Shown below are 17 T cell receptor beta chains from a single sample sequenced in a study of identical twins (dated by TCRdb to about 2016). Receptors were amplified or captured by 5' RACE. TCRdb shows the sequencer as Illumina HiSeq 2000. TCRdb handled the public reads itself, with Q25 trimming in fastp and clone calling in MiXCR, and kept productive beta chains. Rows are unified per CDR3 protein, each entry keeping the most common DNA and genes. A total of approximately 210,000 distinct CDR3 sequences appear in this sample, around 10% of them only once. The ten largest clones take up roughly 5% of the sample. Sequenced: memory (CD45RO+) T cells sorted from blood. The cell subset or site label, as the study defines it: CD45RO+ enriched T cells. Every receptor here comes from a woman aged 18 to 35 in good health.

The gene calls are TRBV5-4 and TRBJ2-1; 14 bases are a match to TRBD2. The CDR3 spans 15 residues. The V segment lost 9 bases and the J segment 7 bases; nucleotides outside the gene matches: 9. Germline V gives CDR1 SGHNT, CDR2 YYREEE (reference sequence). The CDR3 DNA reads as TGTGCCATGAGCCCTAGGACTAGCGGGAGGAATGAGCAGTTCTTC. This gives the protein CAMSPRTSGRNEQFF.

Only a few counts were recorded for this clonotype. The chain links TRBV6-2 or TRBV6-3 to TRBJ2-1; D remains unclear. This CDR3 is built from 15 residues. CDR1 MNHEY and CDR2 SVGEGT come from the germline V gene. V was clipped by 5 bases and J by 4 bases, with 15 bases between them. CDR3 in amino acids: CASSPARTLYNEQFF. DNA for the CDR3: TGTGCCAGCAGTCCAGCTAGAACCCTGTACAATGAGCAGTTCTTC.

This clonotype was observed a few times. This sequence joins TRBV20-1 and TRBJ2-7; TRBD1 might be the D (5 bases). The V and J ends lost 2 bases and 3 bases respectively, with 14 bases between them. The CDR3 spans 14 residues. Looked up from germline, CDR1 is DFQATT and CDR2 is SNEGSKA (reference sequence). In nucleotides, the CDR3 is TGCAGTGCTAGACGTCAGGGAAATATCTACGAGCAGTACTTC. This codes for CSARRQGNIYEQYF.

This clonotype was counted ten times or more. CDR3 DNA sequence: TGCGCCAGCAGTAGGGGACAGGGGTCGCGCCTTGGGACTAGCGGGAGAGACTACGAGCAGTACTTC. Encoded protein: CASSRGQGSRLGTSGRDYEQYF. The rearrangement uses TRBV5-1 and TRBJ2-7, with TRBD2 matching over 14 bases. The V segment lost 5 bases and the J segment 3 bases; nucleotides outside the gene matches: 25. There are 22 residues in the CDR3. Germline V gives CDR1 SGHRS, CDR2 YFSETQ.

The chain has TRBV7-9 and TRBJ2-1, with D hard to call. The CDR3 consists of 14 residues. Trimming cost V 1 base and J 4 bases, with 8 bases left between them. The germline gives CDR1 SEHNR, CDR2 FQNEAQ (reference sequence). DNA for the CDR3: TGTGCCAGCAGCTTAGGGAACCCATACAATGAGCAGTTCTTC. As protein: CASSLGNPYNEQFF.

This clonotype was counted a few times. As DNA, the CDR3 is TGTGCCAGCAAGGCGACAACGACCTATGGCTACACCTTC. Amino acid sequence: CASKATTTYGYTF. The chain couples TRBV27 to TRBJ1-2; D unresolved. The germline gives CDR1 MNHEY, CDR2 SMNVEV (reference sequence). Trimming pared 7 bases from V and 4 bases from J, leaving 13 bases between. CDR3 length: 13 residues.

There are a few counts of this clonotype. CDR3 in amino acids: CASRREGNTEAFF. CDR3 DNA sequence: TGTGCCAGCCGCCGCGAGGGGAACACTGAAGCTTTCTTT. The chain uses TRBV18 and TRBJ1-1; D unclear. Germline CDR1 reads KGHSH; CDR2 reads LQKENI. With 8 bases removed from V and 1 base from J, the gap between germline ends came to 11 bases. The CDR3 contains 13 residues. The whole variable domain, filled in from reference TRBV18 and TRBJ1-1, reads NAGVMQNPRHLVRRRGQEARLRCSPMKGHSHVYWYRQLPEEGLKFMVYLQKENIIDESGMPKERFSAEFPKEGPSILRIQQVVRGDSAAYFCASRREGNTEAFFGQGTRLTVV.

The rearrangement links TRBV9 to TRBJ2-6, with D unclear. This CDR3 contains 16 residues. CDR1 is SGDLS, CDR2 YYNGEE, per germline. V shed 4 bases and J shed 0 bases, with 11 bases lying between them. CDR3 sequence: CASSPRPSSGANVLTF. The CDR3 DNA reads TGTGCCAGCAGCCCCCGACCGAGCTCTGGGGCCAACGTCCTGACTTTC.

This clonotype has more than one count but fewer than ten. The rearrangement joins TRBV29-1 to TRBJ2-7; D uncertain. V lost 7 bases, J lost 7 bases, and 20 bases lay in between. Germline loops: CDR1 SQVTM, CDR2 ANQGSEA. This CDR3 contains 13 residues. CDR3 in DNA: TGCAGCGGTGGAATGGGCGGCCTGGGGGAGCAGTACTTC. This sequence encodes CSGGMGGLGEQYF.

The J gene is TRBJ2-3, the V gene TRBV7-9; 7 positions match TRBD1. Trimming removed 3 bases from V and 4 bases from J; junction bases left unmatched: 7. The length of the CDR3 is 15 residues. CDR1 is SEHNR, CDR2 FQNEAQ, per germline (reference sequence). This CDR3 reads CASSLRQGVSDTQYF. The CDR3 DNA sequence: TGTGCCAGCAGCTTGCGGCAGGGGGTCTCAGATACGCAGTATTTT.

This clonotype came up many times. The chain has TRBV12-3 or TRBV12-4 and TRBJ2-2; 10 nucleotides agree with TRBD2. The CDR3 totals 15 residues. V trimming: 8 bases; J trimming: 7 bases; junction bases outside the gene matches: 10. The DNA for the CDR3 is TGTGCCAGCCGAGAAGCGGGAGGGCTGGTCGGGGAGCTGTTTTTT. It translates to CASREAGGLVGELFF.

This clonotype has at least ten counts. Written as DNA, the CDR3 is TGTGCAAAAACTCTGGCCGGGAAGGGCAGCACCGGGGAGCTGTTTTTT. Translation: CAKTLAGKGSTGELFF. The J gene is TRBJ2-2, the V gene TRBV7-9; weak D call: TRBD2 (5 bases). CDR1 SEHNR and CDR2 FQNEAQ come from the germline V gene (reference sequence). The CDR3 loop spans 16 amino acids.

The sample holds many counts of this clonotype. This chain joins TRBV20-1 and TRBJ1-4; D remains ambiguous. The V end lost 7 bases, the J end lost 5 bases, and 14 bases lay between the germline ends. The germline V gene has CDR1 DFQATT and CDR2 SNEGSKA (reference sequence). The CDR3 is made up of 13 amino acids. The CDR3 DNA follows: TGCAGTGGCCAGGAGAACTTAAATGAAAAACTGTTTTTT. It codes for CSGQENLNEKLFF.

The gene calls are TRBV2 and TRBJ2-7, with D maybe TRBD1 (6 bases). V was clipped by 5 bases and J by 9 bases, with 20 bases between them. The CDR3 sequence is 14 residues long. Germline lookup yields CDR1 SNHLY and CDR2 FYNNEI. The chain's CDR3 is CASSSRDTSIWQYF. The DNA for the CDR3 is TGTGCCAGCAGTAGCCGGGACACGTCCATCTGGCAGTACTTC.

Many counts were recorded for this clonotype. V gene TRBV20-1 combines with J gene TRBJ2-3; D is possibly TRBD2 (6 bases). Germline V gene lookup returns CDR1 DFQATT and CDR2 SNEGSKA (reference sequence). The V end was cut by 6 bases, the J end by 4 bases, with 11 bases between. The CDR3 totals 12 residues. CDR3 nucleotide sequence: TGCAGTGCCCGGGACTCCGCAGATACGCAGTATTTT. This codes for CSARDSADTQYF.

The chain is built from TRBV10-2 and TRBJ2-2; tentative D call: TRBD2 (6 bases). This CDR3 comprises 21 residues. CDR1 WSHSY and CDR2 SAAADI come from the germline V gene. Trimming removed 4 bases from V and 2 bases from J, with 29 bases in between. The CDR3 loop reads CASSGWGTEALGSFNTGELFF. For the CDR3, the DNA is TGCGCCAGCAGTGGATGGGGGACTGAAGCATTGGGGAGCTTTAACACCGGGGAGCTGTTTTTT.

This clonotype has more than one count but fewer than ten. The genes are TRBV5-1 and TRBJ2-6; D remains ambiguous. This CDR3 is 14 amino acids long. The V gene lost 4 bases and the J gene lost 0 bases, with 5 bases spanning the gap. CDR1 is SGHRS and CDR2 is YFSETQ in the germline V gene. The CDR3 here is CASSVTSGANVLTF. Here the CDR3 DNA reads TGCGCCAGCAGCGTTACCTCTGGGGCCAACGTCCTGACTTTC.